This T cell receptor (beta chain) was observed in a study of a mutant IDH1 vaccine in newly diagnosed glioma. For the study at large: Vaccine dosing followed radiotherapy by 4-6 weeks, or accompanied temozolomide cycles. Patients were pretreated with radiotherapy, temozolomide, or both, mostly both. Treated patients were roughly 60% male, about 40% female, mean age roughly 40 years.

The CDR3 has 14 amino acids. J was trimmed by 7 bases and V by 3 bases; bases with no gene match: 9. The germline gives CDR1 SGHRS, CDR2 YFSETQ. This clone showed up just once. The antigen is undetermined. Here immunoSEQ multiplex PCR was the method, and the copy in TCRdb shows in-frame clones only, minus some. The sample records about 42,000 clones, 75% to 90% being singletons. This sample's time point: week 5, during vaccination. The study gave 300 ug of mutant IDH1 20-mer peptide per vaccine dose, with topical imiquimod. Donors harbored newly found WHO grade 3 or 4 IDH1-mutant, ATRX-lost astrocytomas.

This sequence was found in a man between 35 and 55 years old with glioma. The chain combines TRBV5-1 with TRBJ1-1; 7 nucleotides line up with TRBD1. The sequenced sample was PBMCs, obtained from a glioma patient whose treatment included an IDH1 peptide vaccine. CDR3 region: CASSYSGTAFEAFF. CDR3 DNA sequence: TGCGCCAGCAGCTACTCCGGGACAGCTTTTGAAGCTTTCTTT. The full variable domain, in which reference TRBV5-1 and TRBJ1-1 provide the parts outside the CDR3, is KAGVTQTPRYLIKTRGQQVTLSCSPISGHRSVSWYQQTPGQGLQFLFEYFSETQRNKGNFPGRFSGRQFSNSRSEMNVSTLELGDSALYLCASSYSGTAFEAFFGQGTRLTVV.